This is a list of T cell receptor beta chains from one sample in a study of breast tumors, draining lymph nodes, adjacent tissues. TCRdb reprocessed the multiplex PCR reads via MiXCR and lists one record per CDR3 protein. The sample includes more than 250,000 distinct CDR3 sequences, 30% to 35% of them seen just once. Sequenced material: axillary lymph node tissue. These receptors originate from a female donor with breast cancer. Some clones in this sample may be carry-over from other donors' samples. CDR3s include the opening cysteine and the closing phenylalanine or tryptophan.

v_gene: TRBV9; CDR3aa: CASSRYNEQFF
v_gene: TRBV30; CDR3aa: CAWGRDRDYEQYF
v_gene: TRBV11-2; CDR3aa: CASSLDLVRDKVDYGYTF
v_gene: TRBV12-3/TRBV12-4; CDR3aa: CASTLTSGRAGEQFF
v_gene: TRBV12-3/TRBV12-4; CDR3aa: CASSFDPGPYNEQFF
v_gene: TRBV7-9; CDR3aa: CASSFDRGLNYGYPF
v_gene: TRBV19; CDR3aa: CASSINRGLGDGEQYF
v_gene: TRBV4-2; CDR3aa: CASSQDRAGGLGNIQYF
v_gene: TRBV12-3/TRBV12-4; CDR3aa: CASSLIARVGEQYF
v_gene: TRBV20-1; CDR3aa: CSARDQVKMPLHF
v_gene: TRBV12-5; CDR3aa: CASGGGTEPYEQYF
v_gene: TRBV12-5; CDR3aa: CASGLEVEAFF
v_gene: TRBV30; CDR3aa: CAWSVGANGELFF
v_gene: TRBV4-2; CDR3aa: CASSRIAGGPSHF
v_gene: TRBV29-1; CDR3aa: CSVRQRDPPLHF
v_gene: TRBV19; CDR3aa: CASSIDDTGEHEQYF
v_gene: TRBV5-1; CDR3aa: CASSNRDRGSFHQEAQYF
v_gene: TRBV28; CDR3aa: CASSMTASSQPQHF
v_gene: TRBV7-2; CDR3aa: CASALTGQGTAELFF
v_gene: TRBV30; CDR3aa: CAWSGWRIETQYF
v_gene: TRBV20-1; CDR3aa: CSAPSDGSGLQETQYF
v_gene: TRBV3-1; CDR3aa: CASSREGAKDYGYTF
v_gene: TRBV30; CDR3aa: CAWGRPGSGNTIYF
v_gene: TRBV4-2; CDR3aa: CASSQDMGFQETQYF
v_gene: TRBV11-3; CDR3aa: CASSTGTQYSNQPQHF
v_gene: TRBV20-1; CDR3aa: CSALLHREIEQYF
v_gene: TRBV11-3; CDR3aa: CASSSSGPTYKQYF
v_gene: TRBV7-6; CDR3aa: CASSLGTSGSSYEQYF
v_gene: TRBV24-1; CDR3aa: CATSDFPGTGNNEQFF
v_gene: TRBV9; CDR3aa: CASSAWDSYNEQSF
v_gene: TRBV6-5; CDR3aa: CASRGTSGTYEQYF
v_gene: TRBV7-6; CDR3aa: CASSLSPNYEQYF
v_gene: TRBV5-1; CDR3aa: CASSYEAGGYNEQYF
v_gene: TRBV5-1; CDR3aa: CASQGSLNTGELFF
v_gene: TRBV25-1; CDR3aa: CASSVGTGRSFF
v_gene: TRBV5-6; CDR3aa: CTSSRESAGGFTDTQYF
v_gene: TRBV6-6; CDR3aa: CASSQQMETQHF
v_gene: TRBV5-1; CDR3aa: CASSLALASSTDTQYF
v_gene: TRBV20-1; CDR3aa: CSAAREWANEKLFF
v_gene: TRBV15; CDR3aa: CATSRVGGSFNGQFF
v_gene: TRBV7-9; CDR3aa: CASSSYGASGYTF
v_gene: TRBV7-2; CDR3aa: CASSHTTGTGELFF
v_gene: TRBV11-2; CDR3aa: CASSLAGWASTDTQYF
v_gene: TRBV27; CDR3aa: CASSLRTRPGELFF
v_gene: TRBV9; CDR3aa: CASSGEGVFGSPLHF
v_gene: TRBV20-1; CDR3aa: CSARRTSGANEQFF
v_gene: TRBV2; CDR3aa: CASSEPLAGGPLGTQYF
v_gene: TRBV7-6; CDR3aa: CASSLAALAVPSTDTQYF
v_gene: TRBV6-2/TRBV6-3; CDR3aa: CASSHVSVYGYTF
v_gene: TRBV5-1; CDR3aa: CASSPGTGSGDNEKLFF
v_gene: TRBV29-1; CDR3aa: CSGQQGAKNIQYF
v_gene: TRBV6-6; CDR3aa: CASRGAGASNIQYF
v_gene: TRBV14; CDR3aa: CASSPLSGLQETQYF
v_gene: TRBV28; CDR3aa: CASSTGPLANSPLHF
v_gene: TRBV20-1; CDR3aa: CSAHEGGQGGYYGYTF
v_gene: TRBV20-1; CDR3aa: CSARTVGTTTKVYYNEQFF
v_gene: TRBV2; CDR3aa: CASSDVNEQFF